Below, 22 T cell receptor beta chains from the same sample are listed, as sequenced in a study of CD4 T cells in relation to SARS-CoV-2 and coronaviruses. Data came from immunoSEQ multiplex PCR; TCRdb stores just in-frame clones and leaves some out. The sample shows around 37,000 clones, over 75% of them seen only once. Sequencing used memory CD4+ T cells from PBMCs. The source of these receptors is an adult with COVID-19.

This sequence joins TRBV15 and TRBJ2-7; TRBD2 matches 13 bases. The V gene's germline CDR1 is LNHNV and CDR2 YYDKDF (reference sequence). The CDR3 totals 19 residues. The V segment lost 2 bases and the J segment 3 bases; nucleotides outside the gene matches: 13. Here the CDR3 reads CATSRSGLAGVEHRYEQYF. CDR3 bases: TGTGCCACCAGCAGATCAGGACTAGCGGGAGTCGAGCACCGCTACGAGCAGTACTTC.

The V and J genes are TRBV7-2 and TRBJ2-7; a weak D match, TRBD1 (5 bases). V was clipped by 1 base and J by 0 bases, with 13 bases between them. The length of the CDR3 is 16 residues. Germline-derived CDR1 and CDR2 are SGHTA and FQGNSA. The CDR3 coding sequence is TGTGCCAGCAGCTTAGAAGTGGGGCACCCCTCCTACGAGCAGTACTTC. Its protein is CASSLEVGHPSYEQYF.

This clone was recorded once. The rearrangement uses TRBV19 and TRBJ2-2; D unclear. Between the trimmed V and J ends, which lost 3 bases and 0 bases, there was a span of 5 bases. The CDR3 is 14 residues long. Germline V gives CDR1 LNHDA, CDR2 SQIVND (reference sequence). CDR3 protein: CASSIRPNTGELFF. CDR3 coding DNA: TGTGCCAGTAGTATTAGACCGAACACCGGGGAGCTGTTTTTT.

This chain joins TRBV7-3 and TRBJ2-1; D uncertain. The CDR3 is 12 residues long. Trimming shortened V by 3 bases and J by 7 bases, and 7 bases separated the two germline ends. The germline V gene encodes CDR1 SGHTA and CDR2 FQGTGA. CDR3 DNA sequence: TGTGCCAGCAGCTTTCGCGTAAATGAGCAGTTCTTC. Its protein product is CASSFRVNEQFF.

The rearrangement uses TRBV5-4 and TRBJ1-1, with D unresolved. The ends were cut back, 1 base at V and 5 bases at J, with 9 bases in the middle. The germline V gene has CDR1 SGHNT and CDR2 YYREEE (reference sequence). The CDR3 spans 13 residues. The CDR3 DNA sequence: TGTGCCAGCAGCTTGCAAGGCCAGACTGAAGCTTTCTTT. It codes for CASSLQGQTEAFF.

This clone was observed a few times. The chain is built from TRBV7-2 and TRBJ2-2; D remains ambiguous. The V and J ends lost 1 base and 1 base respectively, with 4 bases between them. Germline CDR1 and CDR2: SGHTA and FQGNSA. This CDR3 contains 14 residues. This CDR3 is CASSLGVNTGELFF. Written as DNA, the CDR3 is TGTGCCAGCAGCTTAGGCGTGAACACCGGGGAGCTGTTTTTT. Combining the CDR3 with reference TRBV7-2 and TRBJ2-2 gives the whole variable domain GAGVSQSPSNKVTEKGKDVELRCDPISGHTALYWYRQSLGQGLEFLIYFQGNSAPDKSGLPSDRFSAERTGGSVSTLTIQRTQQEDSAVYLCASSLGVNTGELFFGEGSRLTVL.

The chain joins TRBV19 to TRBJ1-4, with 7 bases identical to TRBD1. The J segment lost 7 bases and the V segment lost 9 bases, leaving 11 bases of the junction unmatched. The germline gives CDR1 LNHDA, CDR2 SQIVND (reference sequence). The CDR3 runs to 14 residues. CDR3 sequence (DNA): TGTGCCAGACCCTCGACAGGGTCTTGTGAAAAACTGTTTTTT. As protein: CARPSTGSCEKLFF.

The sample holds one count of this clone. J is TRBJ1-2 and V is TRBV5-4; D is ambiguous. The CDR3 runs to 13 residues. Looked up from germline, CDR1 is SGHNT and CDR2 is YYREEE (reference sequence). Between the trimmed V and J ends, which lost 3 bases and 6 bases, there was a span of 12 bases. Here the CDR3 DNA reads TGTGCCAGCAGCTCAGAGTCGGGCGATGGCTACACCTTC. Its protein is CASSSESGDGYTF.

The table lists this clone with a few counts. The V call is TRBV5-8, the J call TRBJ2-2, with 10 bases aligning to TRBD1. The V and J ends lost 4 bases and 4 bases, in that order; junction bases with no gene match: 4. The CDR3 is 15 residues long. Germline CDR1 and CDR2: SGHTS and YDEGEE. CDR3 region: CASSPGQGFTGELFF. The CDR3 DNA sequence: TGTGCCAGCAGCCCGGGACAGGGGTTCACCGGGGAGCTGTTTTTT.

In DNA, the CDR3 is TGTGCCAGCAGTGGGAGTTTAATGATCTCGACGAAACTGTTTTTT. Protein: CASSGSLMISTKLFF. The chain employs TRBV2 and TRBJ1-4; D is unresolved. V was cut by 4 bases and J by 11 bases, with 20 bases left in between. The CDR3 extends over 15 amino acids. Germline CDR1 SNHLY, CDR2 FYNNEI. The full variable domain, with the rest looked up from reference TRBV2 and TRBJ1-4, is EPEVTQTPSHQVTQMGQEVILRCVPISNHLYFYWYRQILGQKVEFLVSFYNNEISEKSEIFDDQFSVERPDGSNFTLKIRSTKLEDSAMYFCASSGSLMISTKLFFGSGTQLSVL.

This chain uses TRBV7-2 with TRBJ2-5, with unresolved D. V shed 4 bases and J shed 2 bases, with 20 bases lying between them. CDR1 is SGHTA and CDR2 is FQGNSA in the germline V gene. CDR3 length equals 17 residues. The CDR3 DNA sequence: TGTGCCAGCAGCTCTGAAGGGTGGGGTAGGTCGCAAGAGACCCAGTACTTC. It specifies CASSSEGWGRSQETQYF.

This rearrangement joins TRBV27 to TRBJ1-6; D is unresolved. Germline assignment: CDR1 MNHEY and CDR2 SMNVEV (reference sequence). The CDR3 has 15 amino acids. V gave up 3 bases and J gave up 6 bases, with 12 bases separating them. CDR3 sequence: CASSFLTGSNSPLHF. CDR3 sequence (DNA): TGTGCCAGCAGTTTTCTGACGGGGTCTAATTCACCCCTCCACTTT.

This chain joins TRBV5-5 and TRBJ1-6; D not resolved. CDR1 and CDR2 from the germline V gene are SGHKS and YYEKEE (reference sequence). Trimming removed 4 bases from V and 2 bases from J, with 19 bases in between. The CDR3 is 18 amino acids. In nucleotides, the CDR3 is TGTGCCAGCAGCCTCACCGGTGCGAGGAGGGCCTATAATTCACCCCTCCACTTT. This sequence encodes CASSLTGARRAYNSPLHF.

The gene calls are TRBV24-1 and TRBJ2-5; 7 bases fit TRBD2. Germline V lookup: CDR1 KGHDR, CDR2 SFDVKD. Trimming at V came to 4 bases and at J to 5 bases, leaving 12 bases not matched to a gene. This CDR3 region has 16 residues. In nucleotides, the CDR3 is TGTGCCACCAGTGACTCAATAGCGGGTGGGCAGGAGACCCAGTACTTC. It encodes CATSDSIAGGQETQYF.

This chain joins TRBV29-1 and TRBJ2-7, with TRBD2 matching over 11 bases. Germline V gene data show CDR1 as SQVTM and CDR2 as ANQGSEA. The CDR3 loop spans 13 amino acids. With 7 bases clipped from V and 1 base from J, the junction kept 3 bases outside the gene matches. The CDR3 bases are TGCAGCGGCAGGACTAGCGGGTCCTACGAGCAGTACTTC. Protein sequence: CSGRTSGSYEQYF.

The V call is TRBV7-8, the J call TRBJ2-7; D gene unclear. The CDR3 totals 14 residues. CDR1 SGHVS and CDR2 FQNEAQ come from the germline V gene. Trimming left V 0 bases short and J 9 bases short, with 15 bases between. CDR3 coding DNA: TGTGCCAGCAGCTTAGCACGGGTTAGCTCGGCGCAGTACTTC. Its translation is CASSLARVSSAQYF. The full variable domain, with the rest looked up from reference TRBV7-8 and TRBJ2-7, is GAGVSQSPRYKVAKRGQDVALRCDPISGHVSLFWYQQALGQGPEFLTYFQNEAQLDKSGLPSDRFFAERPEGSVSTLKIQRTQQEDSAVYLCASSLARVSSAQYFGPGTRLTVT.

This sequence joins TRBV6-5 and TRBJ2-5; D uncertain. CDR1 and CDR2 from the germline V gene are MNHEY and SVGAGI. This CDR3 spans 16 amino acids. Trimming took off 0 bases at V and 2 bases at J, with 13 bases between the two ends. The CDR3 DNA follows: TGTGCCAGCAGTTACTCGGTCACAGCTACTCAAGAGACCCAGTACTTC. Translating gives CASSYSVTATQETQYF.

The chain has TRBV10-2 and TRBJ1-1; D remains unclear. The V and J ends lost 8 bases and 0 bases respectively, with 10 bases between them. Germline lookup yields CDR1 WSHSY and CDR2 SAAADI. The length of the CDR3 is 13 residues. The CDR3 reads CASERTLNTEAFF. The CDR3 bases are TGCGCCAGCGAACGGACGTTGAACACTGAAGCTTTCTTT.

V gene TRBV6-1 combines with J gene TRBJ2-4; D possibly corresponds to TRBD2 (5 bases). With 1 base removed from V and 0 bases from J, the gap between germline ends came to 7 bases. Germline CDR1 is MNHNS and CDR2 is SASEGT. This CDR3 is 15 amino acids long. The CDR3 nucleotides read TGTGCCAGCAGTGAAGAGCGGATAGCCAAAAACATTCAGTACTTC. Encoded protein: CASSEERIAKNIQYF.

The chain has TRBV4-1 and TRBJ1-2, with 9 bases identical to TRBD1. Germline V gives CDR1 MGHRA, CDR2 YSYEKL. The trim removed 1 base at V and 3 bases at J, leaving 0 bases unmatched. The CDR3 spans 14 residues. The CDR3 here is CASSQGDRDYGYTF. The CDR3 bases are TGCGCCAGCAGCCAAGGGGACAGGGACTATGGCTACACCTTC.

A remark on this clone: Compared with germline, one end of the junction differs, possibly owing to a read error. The chain couples TRBV19 to TRBJ2-2; D gene unclear. The CDR3 has 13 residues. Germline V gene lookup returns CDR1 LNHDA and CDR2 SQIVND (reference sequence). The CDR3 loop reads CASSVDRTGELFF. CDR3 sequence (DNA): TGTGCCAGTAGTGTAGACCGCACCGGGGAGCTGTTTTTT.

The chain couples TRBV20-1 to TRBJ2-1; 11 nucleotides line up with TRBD2. The CDR3 runs to 15 residues. The V segment lost 3 bases and the J segment 10 bases; nucleotides outside the gene matches: 11. Germline V gene sequence: CDR1 DFQATT, CDR2 SNEGSKA (reference sequence). The CDR3 sequence is CSASGVLAGAVEQFF. The CDR3 DNA sequence: TGCAGTGCTAGTGGTGTACTAGCGGGAGCTGTGGAGCAGTTCTTC.